This section outlines one T cell receptor beta chain sequence together with its context. Its antigen is undetermined. This sample was included in a study of shared clonotypes between healthy human individuals. Study-wide context: The plates for each donor numbered three CD4 naive, three CD4 memory, two CD8 naive and one CD8 memory. General observations from the study: Clonotype sharing levels among donors were expected to vary with sequencing depth.

Germline trimming cut 9 bases from V and 0 bases from J; bases unmatched to any gene: 8. CDR1 is MDHEN, CDR2 SYDVKM, per germline. The CDR3 spans 14 residues. Here immunoSEQ multiplex PCR was the method, and the copy in TCRdb shows in-frame clones only, minus some. The profile covers roughly 760,000 clones, with over 65% appearing a single time and roughly 1.7% taken by the ten largest. Sequenced material: memory CD4+ T cells sorted from blood. Regarding subset: CD45RA-negative fraction. The source is a woman younger than 45 in good health. This chain uses TRBV28 with TRBJ2-7; the match to TRBD2 covers 7 bases. The CDR3 DNA reads TGTGCCAGTAGGGCTAGCGGTAACTCCTACGAGCAGTACTTC. Amino acids: CASRASGNSYEQYF.